This T cell receptor (beta chain) was profiled in a study of cytomegalovirus exposure and HLA in healthy donors. Study observations and caveats: Sequencing artifact likely explains a cluster of highly shared sequence variants. A later look showed TCR association rates differing by HLA locus, highest for DRB1 and lowest for HLA-C. In a later analysis, productive TCRs from donors in an Asian-associated ancestry cluster reportedly carried fewer N-insertions than the cohort mean.

Concerning this clone itself: Its matching antigen is unknown.

The PCR employed 60 Vbeta primers together with 13 Jbeta primers. Some clones are missing from TCRdb's copy, which holds only in-frame ones; the method was immunoSEQ multiplex PCR. The table has over 70,000 clones, about 80% seen once. Trimming at V came to 0 bases and at J to 5 bases, leaving 4 bases not matched to a gene. The CDR3 is 14 residues long. CDR1 GTSNPN and CDR2 SVGIG come from the germline V gene (reference sequence). The chain uses TRBV30 and TRBJ1-1; 9 bases fit TRBD1. What was sequenced was PBMCs. This TCR derives from a man aged 50 to 60 in good health and CMV-seropositive. The DNA of the CDR3 is TGTGCCTGGAGTGTACTGGACAGGGGAACTGAAGCTTTCTTT. It codes for CAWSVLDRGTEAFF.